This T cell receptor beta chain was observed in a study of T cells in localized non-small cell lung cancer. Study-wide results and caveats: Paired adjacent lung recovered a median around 62 of the top 100 tumor clones. Because sequencing included only one region (of the tumor), heterogeneity remains possible.

This CDR3 has 14 residues. Per germline, CDR1 SGDLS and CDR2 YYNGEE. The V gene lost 3 bases and the J gene lost 0 bases, with 8 bases spanning the gap. The repertoire was sequenced with immunoSEQ multiplex PCR; TCRdb's copy has only in-frame clones and lacks some. The sample carries about 24,000 clones, more than 70% recorded once. A note on this clone: Its antigen is as yet unknown.

This clonotype was sampled from a woman aged 35-75 years with stage III lung adenocarcinoma. The V gene is TRBV9, the J gene TRBJ2-3; D is possibly TRBD1 (6 bases). The source material was peripheral blood mononuclear cells, sampled before any cancer treatment. The DNA for the CDR3 is TGTGCCAGCAGCGAGGACAGAAGCACAGATACGCAGTATTTT. As protein: CASSEDRSTDTQYF.